These 14 T cell receptor beta chains were all obtained from the same sample, sequenced in a study of blood T cell repertoires in COVID-19. TCRdb's table, derived via immunoSEQ multiplex PCR, lists solely in-frame clones and lacks some. The data show some 200,000 clones, around 90% seen once. Specimen: peripheral blood. The receptors shown here come from a man aged 50 to 60 with acute or convalescent COVID-19.

The chain joins TRBV6-5 to TRBJ2-2; D is perhaps TRBD1 (5 bases). Germline values: CDR1 MNHEY, CDR2 SVGAGI. The CDR3 extends over 15 amino acids. Trimming cost V 6 bases and J 3 bases, with 14 bases left between them. CDR3 nucleotide sequence: TGTGCCAGCAGACTTCAGGGTGTCTACACCGGGGAGCTGTTTTTT. This codes for CASRLQGVYTGELFF.

The V call is TRBV21-1, the J call TRBJ1-5. TRBV21-1 is noted as a pseudogene. This CDR3 comprises 15 residues. For the CDR3, the DNA is TGTGCCAGCAGCACTCCCTTAAAGGAGCATCAGCCCCAGCATTTT. It yields the protein CASSTPLKEHQPQHF.

This sequence joins TRBV7-8 and TRBJ1-5; D uncertain. From germline, CDR1 is SGHVS and CDR2 FQNEAQ. The CDR3 contains 12 residues. Trimming removed 5 bases from V and 9 bases from J, with 11 bases in between. The CDR3 region has the DNA TGTGCCAGCAGCCCTCACTCGGGGCCCCAGCATTTT. The encoded protein is CASSPHSGPQHF.

In nucleotides, the CDR3 is TGCGCCAGCAGCCAACCCACTAGTTCTCGGGAACTGTTTTTT. Translating gives CASSQPTSSRELFF. The genes are TRBV4-1 and TRBJ1-4, with unresolved D. CDR1 and CDR2 (germline): MGHRA, YSYEKL. The CDR3 runs to 14 residues. V lost 2 bases and J lost 12, with 16 bases in between.

The V and J genes are TRBV6-2 or TRBV6-3 and TRBJ1-5, with 8 bases that match TRBD1. The CDR3 contains 13 residues. The germline gives CDR1 MNHEY, CDR2 SVGEGT. The V gene end was trimmed by 4 bases and the J gene end by 6 bases; junction bases not matched to a gene: 2. The CDR3 sequence: CASSFRGRQPQHF. For the CDR3, the DNA is TGTGCCAGCAGTTTCAGGGGGCGTCAGCCCCAGCATTTT.

The chain links TRBV4-3 to TRBJ1-2, with 8 nucleotides matching TRBD1. Per the germline V gene, CDR1 is LGHNA and CDR2 is YSLEER. This CDR3 is 15 amino acids long. With V trimmed by 0 bases and J by 6 bases, 6 bases remained unmatched. The CDR3, as DNA: TGCGCCAGCAGCCAAGAGGGGGACAGGTTAAATGGCTACACCTTC. Its translation is CASSQEGDRLNGYTF.

Regarding this clone: At one boundary the junction diverges from the germline segment, which might be a read error. The gene calls are TRBV5-4 and TRBJ2-5, with 8 bases aligning to TRBD2. Germline CDR1 and CDR2: SGHNT and YYREEE (reference sequence). CDR3 length: 13 residues. CDR3 in DNA: TGTGCCATCAGCGGGGGACTGGGAGAGACCCAGTACTTC. This gives the protein CAISGGLGETQYF.

The chain joins TRBV4-3 to TRBJ1-1; 8 bases match TRBD1. This CDR3 has 15 residues. Trimming removed 0 bases from V and 10 bases from J; junction bases left unmatched: 10. The germline gives CDR1 LGHNA, CDR2 YSLEER. CDR3 protein: CASSQDKQGAKVAFF. Written as DNA, the CDR3 is TGCGCCAGCAGCCAAGATAAGCAGGGGGCAAAGGTAGCTTTCTTT.

The chain links TRBV28 to TRBJ1-2, with 9 bases fitting TRBD1. The CDR3 is 14 amino acids. Trimming cost V 7 bases and J 9 bases; bases outside gene matches: 12. Germline V gene data show CDR1 as MDHEN and CDR2 as SYDVKM. The CDR3 DNA is TGTGCCAGCATAGTTCCGGGACAGGGCGGTAGCTACACCTTC. Its protein product is CASIVPGQGGSYTF.

The chain has TRBV7-2 and TRBJ1-3; D remains unclear. Trimming took 5 bases from V and 4 from J, leaving 9 bases between them. The CDR3 is 13 amino acids. The germline V gene encodes CDR1 SGHTA and CDR2 FQGNSA. The CDR3 nucleotides are TGTGCCAGCAGCCCCCGGCGGGGAAACACCATATATTTT. It codes for CASSPRRGNTIYF.

This rearrangement joins TRBV19 to TRBJ2-7; tentatively, D is TRBD2 (6 bases). The V end was cut by 6 bases, the J end by 3 bases, with 18 bases between. The CDR3 has 15 residues. Germline V gene data show CDR1 as LNHDA and CDR2 as SQIVND (reference sequence). The chain's CDR3 is CASSPPAAGNYEQYF. The CDR3 DNA reads as TGTGCCAGTAGCCCTCCCGCTGCGGGAAACTACGAGCAGTACTTC.

The chain couples TRBV5-1 to TRBJ2-1, with 9 bases lining up with TRBD2. This CDR3 contains 16 residues. Germline loops: CDR1 SGHRS, CDR2 YFSETQ. Trimming at V came to 4 bases and at J to 7 bases, leaving 12 bases not matched to a gene. The CDR3 region is CASSPRGLAGNNEQFF. CDR3 coding DNA: TGCGCCAGCAGCCCACGCGGGCTAGCGGGAAATAATGAGCAGTTCTTC.

This clone showed up just a few times. V usage is TRBV15 and J usage is TRBJ1-2; TRBD1 agrees at 11 bases. J lost 6 bases, V lost 5 bases, and 17 bases had no gene match. CDR3 length equals 18 residues. Per germline, CDR1 LNHNV and CDR2 YYDKDF (reference sequence). CDR3 nucleotide sequence: TGTGCCACCAGCTTTGACCTCTTTTGGACAGGGGGCAGAAATGGCTACACCTTC. Its protein is CATSFDLFWTGGRNGYTF.

This rearrangement joins TRBV5-1 to TRBJ2-5; TRBD2 aligns across 14 bases. Germline V gene sequence: CDR1 SGHRS, CDR2 YFSETQ. Losses at the gene ends were 4 bases for V and 2 bases for J; bases not matched to a gene: 1. The CDR3 runs to 15 residues. The CDR3: CASSRTSGGQETQYF. CDR3 bases: TGCGCCAGCAGCCGGACTAGCGGGGGGCAAGAGACCCAGTACTTC.